This T cell receptor beta chain was documented in a study of T-cell memory formation after mild COVID-19. For the study at large: Across donors, TCR clusters were largely donor specific.

Each CDR3 protein gets one entry after TCRdb re-called the 5' RACE reads with MiXCR. The sample yields about 470,000 distinct CDR3 sequences, roughly 23% seen once. Findings and limits, study-wide: Nothing showed for sure that second-wave clones peaking on day 37 were SARS-CoV-2 specific. Clones shrinking between day 15 and 85 showed a balanced CD4/CD8 split, and those that grew later tilted toward CD4+.

Turning to this clonotype: Its antigen is currently unknown.

The clonotype comes from an adult woman who had mild COVID-19 (a few samples of this study predate the infection). Cell type and time point are not known. Specimen: PBMCs or a T cell subset sorted from them (not recorded which).

CDR3 amino acids: CASSFPRAGDHYNEQFF. The CDR3 nucleotides are TGTGCCAGCAGCTTCCCCCGGGCGGGGGATCACTACAATGAGCAGTTCTTC. The chain carries TRBV11-1 and TRBJ2-1, with TRBD2 matching 7 bases. CDR3 size: 17 residues. The junction had 11 bases not matched to a gene; V was cut back by 3 bases and J by 3 bases. The germline V gene encodes CDR1 SGHAT and CDR2 FQDESV (reference sequence).